Listed here is a single TCR beta chain. What it recognizes is unknown. The data stem from a study of a mutant IDH1 vaccine in newly diagnosed glioma. The time point was: week 23, last vaccination. Doses consisted of 300 ug of mutant IDH1 20-mer peptide each, paired with topical imiquimod. TCRdb keeps only in-frame clones here, not all; method: immunoSEQ multiplex PCR. The sample shows around 30,000 clones, roughly 90% of them seen only once. The CDR3 runs to 15 residues. Germline V lookup: CDR1 LNHDA, CDR2 SQIVND (reference sequence). Trimming removed 6 bases from V and 1 base from J; junction bases left unmatched: 7.

The specimen comprised PBMCs, sampled from a glioma patient whose treatment included an IDH1 peptide vaccine. The rearrangement uses TRBV19 and TRBJ2-7; TRBD1 aligns across 9 bases. This TCR was recovered from a man aged 40-50 years with glioma. CDR3 amino acids: CASSKGQGSSYEQYF. The CDR3 DNA reads TGTGCCAGTAGCAAAGGACAGGGGTCTTCCTACGAGCAGTACTTC.